This T cell receptor (beta chain) comes out of a study of T cell clonality in common variable immunodeficiency. Using immunoSEQ multiplex PCR, the repertoire was profiled, and TCRdb retains in-frame clones only, with some absent. This sample comprises around 14,000 clones, none seen once only. V lost 6 bases and J lost 0; bases outside the gene matches: 4. This CDR3 has 14 amino acids. Germline V gene sequence: CDR1 DFQATT, CDR2 SNEGSKA (reference sequence). Concerning this clone: Its antigen is not identified. The read ends 3 residues before the CDR3 terminus; that terminus is restored from the germline J gene.

Reduced serum IgG, IgA and/or IgM plus specific antibody deficiency defined CVID. No CVID subject was ill or on immunomodulatory drugs when sampled. The study, taken as a whole, reports: Reportedly, TCR beta sequences from common variable immunodeficiency showed fewer deletions and N-nucleotide insertions. T cell subpopulation sequencing would be needed to explain CVID clonality.

V is TRBV20-1 and J is TRBJ2-7; the match to TRBD2 covers 11 bases. This clonotype was sampled from a human donor with common variable immunodeficiency. Sample: peripheral blood mononuclear cells. The DNA read from the CDR3 is TGCAGTGCGACTAGCGGGGAGAGCTCCTACGAG. Translation: CSATSGESSYE. The CDR3 in full is CSATSGESSYEQYF.